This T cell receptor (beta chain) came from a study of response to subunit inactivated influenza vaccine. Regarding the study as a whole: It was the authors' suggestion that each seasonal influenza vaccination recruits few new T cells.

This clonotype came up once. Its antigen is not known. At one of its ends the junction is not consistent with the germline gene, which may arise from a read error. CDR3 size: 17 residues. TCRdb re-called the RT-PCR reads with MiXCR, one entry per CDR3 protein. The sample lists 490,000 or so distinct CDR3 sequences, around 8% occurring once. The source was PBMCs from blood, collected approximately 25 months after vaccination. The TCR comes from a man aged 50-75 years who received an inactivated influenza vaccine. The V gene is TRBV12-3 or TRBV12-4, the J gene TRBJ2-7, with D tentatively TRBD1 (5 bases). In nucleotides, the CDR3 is TGTACCAGCAGTCCAGCAGCCGTCGACAGAAACTCCTACGAGCAGTACTTC. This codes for CTSSPAAVDRNSYEQYF.